Listed below are T cell receptor beta chains from one sample, sequenced in a study of T-cell reconstitution after alpha-beta-depleted transplantation in children. TCRdb independently ran MiXCR on the PCR reads; one entry per CDR3 protein. The sample comprises hundreds of thousands of distinct CDR3 sequences, less than 15% of which are singletons, and about 4% rests with the top ten. The sequencing here drew on PBMCs, taken from the stem cell graft. The origin of the receptors is a human donor who donated a stem cell graft to a child with Fanconi anemia. CDR3s include the opening cysteine and the closing phenylalanine or tryptophan. The order of the fields is V gene, J gene, clone size, D gene, CDR3 DNA, CDR3 protein. The D gene is left open where the match is weak. A row's size may be missing; if present it is once, few, many or a size class.

V gene: TRBV10-3; J gene: TRBJ1-1; clone size: few; D gene: -; CDR3 DNA: TGTGCCATCACTGGACAGCCGAACACTGAAGCTTTCTTT; CDR3 protein: CAITGQPNTEAFF
V gene: TRBV4-2; J gene: TRBJ2-6; clone size: few; D gene: -; CDR3 DNA: TGTGCCAGCAGCCAAGAGTGGTCCAGACTAAGCTCTGGGGCCAACGTCCTGACTTTC; CDR3 protein: CASSQEWSRLSSGANVLTF
V gene: TRBV12-3/TRBV12-4; J gene: TRBJ2-2; clone size: few; D gene: TRBD1; CDR3 DNA: TGTGCCAGCAGTTTAGCGGCCTGGCAATGGGACAGGGGGCTAGGGGAGCTGTTTTTT; CDR3 protein: CASSLAAWQWDRGLGELFF
V gene: TRBV4-3; J gene: TRBJ2-3; clone size: -; D gene: -; CDR3 DNA: TGCGCCAGCAGCCAAGAGGCAGGCCCCACAGATACGCAGTATTTT; CDR3 protein: CASSQEAGPTDTQYF
V gene: TRBV7-9; J gene: TRBJ2-5; clone size: -; D gene: -; CDR3 DNA: TGTGCCAGCAGCTTAGCGGGCAAATTGGAGACCCAGTACTTC; CDR3 protein: CASSLAGKLETQYF
V gene: TRBV20-1; J gene: TRBJ1-2; clone size: -; D gene: -; CDR3 DNA: TGCAGTGCCGAATTGTGGGGGGCTTCGGGAGGCTACACCTTC; CDR3 protein: CSAELWGASGGYTF
V gene: TRBV9; J gene: TRBJ2-3; clone size: -; D gene: -; CDR3 DNA: TGTGCCAGCAGCGTAGGAGGGGGACTCAAGCCTACGTTT; CDR3 protein: CASSVGGGLKPTF
V gene: TRBV2; J gene: TRBJ2-1; clone size: many; D gene: -; CDR3 DNA: TGTGCCAGCAGTAGTTCCCTCAGGGAATGGGATGAGCAGTTCTTC; CDR3 protein: CASSSSLREWDEQFF
V gene: TRBV5-1; J gene: TRBJ1-3; clone size: -; D gene: -; CDR3 DNA: TGCGCCAGCAGCCCCGAGGGGGGATCAAGCTCTGGAAACACCATATATTTT; CDR3 protein: CASSPEGGSSSGNTIYF
V gene: TRBV10-2; J gene: TRBJ2-1; clone size: -; D gene: -; CDR3 DNA: TGCGCCAGCAGGGTAGGTCCGAGCTCCTACAATGAGCAGTTCTTC; CDR3 protein: CASRVGPSSYNEQFF
V gene: TRBV9; J gene: TRBJ1-2; clone size: few; D gene: -; CDR3 DNA: TGTGCCAGCAGCGTTTTAATGGGGGCGAGTGGCTACACCTTC; CDR3 protein: CASSVLMGASGYTF
V gene: TRBV4-3; J gene: TRBJ1-1; clone size: -; D gene: -; CDR3 DNA: TGCGCCAGCAGCCAGAGCCCGGAGGGGGACACTGAAGCTTTCTTT; CDR3 protein: CASSQSPEGDTEAFF
V gene: TRBV5-5; J gene: TRBJ2-2; clone size: many; D gene: -; CDR3 DNA: TGTGCCAGCACCCTCCGGGGGGAGCTGTTTTTT; CDR3 protein: CASTLRGELFF
V gene: TRBV6-5; J gene: TRBJ1-2; clone size: few; D gene: -; CDR3 DNA: TGTGCCAGCAGAAGAGGAGACTATGGCTACACCTTC; CDR3 protein: CASRRGDYGYTF
V gene: TRBV12-3/TRBV12-4; J gene: TRBJ2-7; clone size: -; D gene: -; CDR3 DNA: TGTGCCAGCAGCGAGATGGGGGCCTACGAGCAGTACTTC; CDR3 protein: CASSEMGAYEQYF
V gene: TRBV6-1; J gene: TRBJ2-2; clone size: many; D gene: -; CDR3 DNA: TGTGCCAGCAGGGAGGACATTTACGGCAACACCGGGGAGCTGTTTTTT; CDR3 protein: CASREDIYGNTGELFF
V gene: TRBV5-1; J gene: TRBJ1-4; clone size: many; D gene: TRBD1; CDR3 DNA: TGCGCCAGCAGCGGGGGCCGGGACAGGGAAAAACTGTTTTTT; CDR3 protein: CASSGGRDREKLFF
V gene: TRBV6-4; J gene: TRBJ2-1; clone size: -; D gene: -; CDR3 DNA: TGTGCCAGACCTAGCGAGGGGTTCTCCTACAATGAGCAGTTCTTC; CDR3 protein: CARPSEGFSYNEQFF
V gene: TRBV9; J gene: TRBJ1-2; clone size: many; D gene: -; CDR3 DNA: TGTGCCAGCAGCCTACTGGAAGGGGTGGGCGGCTACACCTTC; CDR3 protein: CASSLLEGVGGYTF
V gene: TRBV5-1; J gene: TRBJ2-2; clone size: few; D gene: -; CDR3 DNA: TGCGCCAGCAGCTTGGCAGGGTCGAAAACCGGGGAGCTGTTTTTT; CDR3 protein: CASSLAGSKTGELFF
V gene: TRBV12-1; J gene: TRBJ1-1; clone size: few; D gene: -; CDR3 DNA: TGTGCCAGCAGCGACCGGATGACAGCAGCTTTCTTT; CDR3 protein: CASSDRMTAAFF
V gene: TRBV29-1; J gene: TRBJ1-2; clone size: many; D gene: -; CDR3 DNA: TGCAGCGTTGCACAGGGAACTAACTATGGCTACACCTTC; CDR3 protein: CSVAQGTNYGYTF
V gene: TRBV5-6; J gene: TRBJ2-2; clone size: many; D gene: -; CDR3 DNA: TGTGCCAGCAGCCGACCTGGGCAGACGAACACCGGGGAGCTGTTTTTT; CDR3 protein: CASSRPGQTNTGELFF
V gene: TRBV7-2; J gene: TRBJ1-2; clone size: few; D gene: -; CDR3 DNA: TGTGCCAGCAGCCCTGGGGGGCAAGCTAACTATGGCTACACCTTC; CDR3 protein: CASSPGGQANYGYTF
V gene: TRBV7-8; J gene: TRBJ1-4; clone size: few; D gene: -; CDR3 DNA: TGTGCCAGCAGCTTAGACTGGGGCGAAAAACTGTTTTTT; CDR3 protein: CASSLDWGEKLFF
V gene: TRBV7-9; J gene: TRBJ2-2; clone size: few; D gene: -; CDR3 DNA: TGTGCCAGCAGCCGACTAGTCCCACTACCGGGGGAGCTGTTTTTT; CDR3 protein: CASSRLVPLPGELFF
V gene: TRBV14; J gene: TRBJ2-1; clone size: -; D gene: -; CDR3 DNA: TGTGCCAGCAGTCTTTTCCCCCCTGGATCTAGGATCGTAAATGAGCAGTTCTTC; CDR3 protein: CASSLFPPGSRIVNEQFF
V gene: TRBV7-2; J gene: TRBJ1-2; clone size: -; D gene: -; CDR3 DNA: TGTGCCAGCAGCCCCTACGTAGAGTACTATGGCTACACCTTC; CDR3 protein: CASSPYVEYYGYTF
V gene: TRBV12-3/TRBV12-4; J gene: TRBJ2-2; clone size: -; D gene: TRBD1; CDR3 DNA: TGTGCCAGCAACGAGCAGGGGGTGACCGGGGAGCTGTTTTTT; CDR3 protein: CASNEQGVTGELFF
V gene: TRBV29-1; J gene: TRBJ2-5; clone size: few; D gene: TRBD1; CDR3 DNA: TGCAGCTCAGGGGGCCGCCAAGAGACCCAGTACTTC; CDR3 protein: CSSGGRQETQYF
V gene: TRBV12-3/TRBV12-4; J gene: TRBJ2-3; clone size: few; D gene: -; CDR3 DNA: TGTGCCAGCAGTTTATTTAGTGCCCGTGGAGATACGCAGTATTTT; CDR3 protein: CASSLFSARGDTQYF
V gene: TRBV12-3/TRBV12-4; J gene: TRBJ2-7; clone size: -; D gene: -; CDR3 DNA: TGTGCCAGCAGCCCGGGACGGACATACGAGCAGTACTTC; CDR3 protein: CASSPGRTYEQYF
V gene: TRBV3-1; J gene: TRBJ1-1; clone size: many; D gene: TRBD1; CDR3 DNA: TGTGCCAGCAGCCACCGGGACAGAATGAACACTGAAGCTTTCTTT; CDR3 protein: CASSHRDRMNTEAFF
V gene: TRBV4-1; J gene: TRBJ2-5; clone size: few; D gene: -; CDR3 DNA: TGCGCCAGCAGCCAAGGAACCTCAACCGGAGAGACCCAGTACTTC; CDR3 protein: CASSQGTSTGETQYF
V gene: TRBV6-6; J gene: TRBJ1-2; clone size: -; D gene: -; CDR3 DNA: TGTGCCAGCAGTCCCGGGGGCGGCTATGGCTACACCTTC; CDR3 protein: CASSPGGGYGYTF
V gene: TRBV11-2; J gene: TRBJ2-5; clone size: -; D gene: -; CDR3 DNA: TGTGCCAGCAGCTTAGGAGCAGGCCGGTTGGAGACCCAGTACTTC; CDR3 protein: CASSLGAGRLETQYF
V gene: TRBV6-5; J gene: TRBJ1-1; clone size: -; D gene: TRBD1; CDR3 DNA: TGTGCCAGCAGTTACTCACAGGACAGGGGTATGAACACTGAAGCTTTCTTT; CDR3 protein: CASSYSQDRGMNTEAFF
V gene: TRBV20-1; J gene: TRBJ2-5; clone size: -; D gene: -; CDR3 DNA: TGCAGTGCTAGAGATTGGTGGCTACCTGAGGGCAGAGAGACCCAGTACTTC; CDR3 protein: CSARDWWLPEGRETQYF
V gene: TRBV7-9; J gene: TRBJ1-3; clone size: many; D gene: -; CDR3 DNA: TGTGCCGGAATCGACGGAGACTCTGGAAACACCATATATTTT; CDR3 protein: CAGIDGDSGNTIYF
V gene: TRBV6-5; J gene: TRBJ2-7; clone size: few; D gene: -; CDR3 DNA: TGTGCCAGCAGACCCTCGGGGGGCGGCTACGAGCAGTACTTC; CDR3 protein: CASRPSGGGYEQYF
V gene: TRBV15; J gene: TRBJ2-1; clone size: few; D gene: -; CDR3 DNA: TGTGCCACCAGCAGAGATCACGGCGATGAGCAGTTCTTC; CDR3 protein: CATSRDHGDEQFF
V gene: TRBV20-1; J gene: TRBJ2-7; clone size: many; D gene: -; CDR3 DNA: TGCAGTGCCATAGGACGGAGCTCCTACGAGCAGTACTTC; CDR3 protein: CSAIGRSSYEQYF
V gene: TRBV7-9; J gene: TRBJ1-1; clone size: -; D gene: -; CDR3 DNA: TGTGCCAGCAGCCCCCAGGATGGGGGCACTGAAGCTTTCTTT; CDR3 protein: CASSPQDGGTEAFF